This TCR beta chain emerged from a study of immune cell composition in non-small cell lung cancer. About the study: Lung adenocarcinoma or squamous carcinoma made up most tumours. General study points: In adenocarcinoma, maximal tumour-associated clone frequency tracked TIL tumour reactivity.

About this clone: Its antigen remains unidentified. One junction end does not reproduce the germline sequence, and a read error may be involved. Other DNA variants within this sample encode the same CDR3.

TCRdb keeps only in-frame clones here, not all; method: immunoSEQ multiplex PCR. Here the sample spans 15,000 or so clones, roughly 80% being singletons. DNA was extracted from unsorted cell suspensions stored frozen. In germline, CDR1 is SEHNR, CDR2 FQNEAQ (reference sequence). The CDR3 is made up of 14 amino acids. This chain connects TRBV7-9 to TRBJ2-7; no definite D call. The TCR comes from a human donor with non-small cell lung cancer. The sample was lung tumor tissue. The CDR3 region has the DNA TGCGCCAGCAGCCAAGATATCACTTACTACGAGCAGTACTTC. Its protein product is CASSQDITYYEQYF.